One sample yielded the 29 T cell receptor beta chains listed below, sequenced in a study of cytomegalovirus exposure and HLA in healthy donors (dated by TCRdb to 2016 to 2017). Library construction relied on the immunoSEQ multiplex PCR assay. For the multiplex PCR, a mixture combining 60 forward primers for TCR Vbeta segments and 13 reverse primers for TCR Jbeta segments was used. The table comes from immuneACCESS by way of TCRdb, which keeps in-frame sequences with V and J called. Part of the clones is missing from these tables; in studies checked, under half for an unresolved V gene and the rest for unknown reasons. This sample holds about 140,000 clones; roughly three quarters were observed only once. 4.9% of the sample is in the top ten clones. Material for sequencing was PBMCs. These receptors were obtained from a woman between 45 and 60 years old in good health and CMV-seronegative.

The gene calls are TRBV19 and TRBJ2-1; 8 bases line up with TRBD1. The V segment lost 7 bases and the J segment 5 bases; nucleotides outside the gene matches: 13. The germline CDR1 and CDR2 sequences are LNHDA and SQIVND (reference sequence). The CDR3 is 16 amino acids. This CDR3 reads CASNFGGQVKNNEQFF. CDR3 in DNA: TGTGCCAGTAATTTTGGGGGACAGGTGAAGAACAATGAGCAGTTCTTC.

This chain links TRBV4-1 with TRBJ2-7, with TRBD2 identical over 7 bases. The germline V gene has CDR1 MGHRA and CDR2 YSYEKL. The CDR3 covers 18 residues. With 0 bases clipped from V and 2 bases from J, the junction kept 13 bases outside the gene matches. CDR3 protein: CASSQERIRLRGTYEQYF. The DNA for the CDR3 is TGCGCCAGCAGCCAAGAAAGGATCAGACTGCGGGGGACCTACGAGCAGTACTTC.

The V call is TRBV5-8, the J call TRBJ1-4; TRBD1 is a possible D gene (5 bases). With 5 bases removed from V and 3 bases from J, the gap between germline ends came to 14 bases. Germline V gives CDR1 SGHTS, CDR2 YDEGEE. The CDR3 sequence is 15 residues long. This CDR3 reads CASSPRDPSNEKLFF. The CDR3 bases are TGTGCCAGCAGTCCGCGGGACCCTTCTAATGAAAAACTGTTTTTT.

V usage is TRBV30 and J usage is TRBJ2-5, with 15 positions matching TRBD2. The ends lost 2 bases at V and 5 bases at J; junction bases unmatched: 6. The germline CDR1 and CDR2 sequences are GTSNPN and SVGIG (reference sequence). CDR3 length: 16 residues. The CDR3 DNA reads TGTGCCTGGAGTTCCGGGACTAGCGGGGGGTACGAGACCCAGTACTTC. Its translation: CAWSSGTSGGYETQYF.

The sample holds one count of this clone. The rearrangement joins TRBV6-4 to TRBJ2-3, with 9 bases identical to TRBD2. CDR1 and CDR2 (germline): MRHNA, SNTAGT. The CDR3 runs to 15 residues. The V and J ends lost 6 bases and 0 bases, in that order; junction bases with no gene match: 4. The CDR3 here is CASSPRGGSTDTQYF. In nucleotides, the CDR3 is TGTGCCAGCAGCCCGCGGGGGGGCAGCACAGATACGCAGTATTTT.

This chain links TRBV5-4 with TRBJ1-2; D may be TRBD1 (6 bases). CDR3 length: 14 residues. CDR1 is SGHNT and CDR2 is YYREEE in the germline V gene (reference sequence). V was pared by 5 bases and J by 2 bases, with 13 bases between. The CDR3 loop is CASRGTGQNYGYTF. CDR3 DNA: TGTGCCAGCAGGGGTACGGGACAAAACTATGGCTACACCTTC.

This clone was seen only a few times. The V gene is TRBV10-3, the J gene TRBJ2-1, with 8 bases aligning to TRBD1. The ends lost 6 bases at V and 8 bases at J; junction bases unmatched: 18. This CDR3 has 17 amino acids. Looked up from germline, CDR1 is ENHRY and CDR2 is SYGVKD. The CDR3 sequence is CAIRPMTGVVNSDEQFF. CDR3 DNA: TGTGCCATCAGACCAATGACAGGGGTCGTCAACAGCGATGAGCAGTTCTTC.

This chain uses TRBV19 with TRBJ1-1; D gene unclear. CDR3 length: 13 amino acids. The germline CDR1 and CDR2 sequences are LNHDA and SQIVND (reference sequence). The ends were cut back, 4 bases at V and 7 bases at J, with 13 bases in the middle. The CDR3: CASSTRGGLEAFF. In nucleotides, the CDR3 is TGTGCCAGTAGTACCCGCGGAGGGCTTGAAGCTTTCTTT.

Worth noting for this clone: Distinct nucleotide sequences in the sample also encode this CDR3. The V gene is TRBV2, the J gene TRBJ2-5, with 15 positions matching TRBD2. CDR3 length: 16 amino acids. Germline V lookup: CDR1 SNHLY, CDR2 FYNNEI. The junction had 6 bases not matched to a gene; V was cut back by 6 bases and J by 4 bases. In DNA form, the CDR3 reads TGTGCCAGCAGCCGGACTAGCGGGGGGGCAGGAGAGACCCAGTACTTC. Amino acids: CASSRTSGGAGETQYF.

V and J are TRBV1 and TRBJ1-4. TRBV1 is given as a pseudogene. The CDR3 is 11 residues long. The CDR3: CTSGHLGKLFF. As DNA, the CDR3 is TGCACCAGCGGCCACCTCGGAAAACTGTTTTTT.

This sequence joins TRBV6-5 and TRBJ2-7; a weak D match, TRBD1 (6 bases). Germline V gene lookup returns CDR1 MNHEY and CDR2 SVGAGI. The CDR3 contains 16 residues. V was shortened by 2 bases and J by 3 bases, with 17 bases between the two germline ends. The CDR3 DNA reads as TGTGCCAGCAGTTACGACTACAGGGCTAATAGCTACGAGCAGTACTTC. Amino acid sequence: CASSYDYRANSYEQYF.

This clone has a single count. This chain uses TRBV6-5 with TRBJ2-7, with D possibly matching TRBD1 (5 bases). V was pared by 8 bases and J by 3 bases, with 11 bases between. The germline CDR1 and CDR2 sequences are MNHEY and SVGAGI. CDR3 length equals 12 residues. The CDR3 nucleotides are TGTGCCAGCGCGAAAGACAGCTACGAGCAGTACTTC. Translating gives CASAKDSYEQYF.

The chain links TRBV4-2 to TRBJ2-5, with D possibly being TRBD2 (5 bases). CDR3 length: 14 residues. The V gene lost 3 bases and the J gene lost 1 base, with 9 bases spanning the gap. CDR1 LGHNA and CDR2 YNFKEQ come from the germline V gene. CDR3 loop: CASSHGLTQETQYF. As DNA, the CDR3 is TGTGCCAGCAGCCACGGACTGACCCAAGAGACCCAGTACTTC.

V usage is TRBV2 and J usage is TRBJ1-2; D gene unclear. The CDR3 has 15 residues. Trimming left V 6 bases short and J 1 base short, with 15 bases between. CDR1 and CDR2 (germline): SNHLY, FYNNEI. CDR3 sequence (DNA): TGTGCCAGCAGAACCCCAGAAACCTTTAACTATGGCTACACCTTC. Translated, it gives CASRTPETFNYGYTF.

V gene TRBV6-1 combines with J gene TRBJ2-5, with a possible D match to TRBD1 (5 bases). Trimming pared 4 bases from V and 5 bases from J, leaving 17 bases between. Germline V gives CDR1 MNHNS, CDR2 SASEGT. The CDR3 has 15 residues. The CDR3 region has the DNA TGTGCCAGCAGTGTCCGGACACGCTTTGGGGAGACCCAGTACTTC. This gives the protein CASSVRTRFGETQYF.

V is TRBV7-8 and J is TRBJ1-2, with 7 bases identical to TRBD1. V trimming: 5 bases; J trimming: 2 bases; junction bases outside the gene matches: 14. Germline loops: CDR1 SGHVS, CDR2 FQNEAQ. The CDR3 runs 17 residues. The CDR3 loop is CASSEILETGRNYGYTF. In DNA form, the CDR3 reads TGTGCCAGCAGCGAAATTCTTGAGACAGGGCGAAACTATGGCTACACCTTC.

The V call is TRBV6-5, the J call TRBJ2-5, with TRBD2 as a possible D gene (5 bases). The J call may be mistaken, given a closer DNA end match to TRBJ2-7. This CDR3 spans 13 amino acids. Per the germline V gene, CDR1 is MNHEY and CDR2 is SVGAGI. CDR3 loop: CASSLGLAYEQYF. The CDR3 DNA is TGTGCCAGCAGTCTCGGACTCGCCTACGAGCAGTACTTC.

This chain links TRBV13 with TRBJ2-7; tentatively, D is TRBD1 (5 bases). Germline V gene data show CDR1 as PRHDT and CDR2 as FYEKMQ (reference sequence). The CDR3 totals 15 residues. Trimming removed 2 bases at V and 0 bases at J, with 11 bases between. DNA for the CDR3: TGTGCCAGCAGCTTATGGGGCACCAGCTCCTACGAGCAGTACTTC. It codes for CASSLWGTSSYEQYF.

This clone was observed a few times. The chain links TRBV27 to TRBJ2-3, with 7 positions matching TRBD2. J was trimmed by 0 bases and V by 5 bases; bases with no gene match: 2. This CDR3 is 14 amino acids long. The V gene's germline CDR1 is MNHEY and CDR2 SMNVEV (reference sequence). This chain's CDR3 is CASSGGGSTDTQYF. The CDR3, as DNA: TGTGCCAGCAGTGGGGGGGGGAGCACAGATACGCAGTATTTT.

The chain has TRBV27 and TRBJ1-1, with D perhaps TRBD1 (5 bases). Germline assignment: CDR1 MNHEY and CDR2 SMNVEV (reference sequence). The length of the CDR3 is 14 residues. Trimming stripped 4 bases from V and 1 base from J, with 10 bases between. The CDR3 reads CASSWRGQNTEAFF. In nucleotides, the CDR3 is TGTGCCAGCAGTTGGAGGGGCCAGAACACTGAAGCTTTCTTT.

CDR3 DNA sequence: TGTGCCAGCAGCTCCGAGAGGGTCACCTACGAGCAGTACTTC. Translated, it gives CASSSERVTYEQYF. This rearrangement joins TRBV5-7 to TRBJ2-7; D is perhaps TRBD2 (5 bases). TRBV5-7 is labeled an ORF, and its function is uncertain. The CDR3 spans 14 residues. V was clipped by 3 bases and J by 2 bases, with 12 bases between them.

V is TRBV30 and J is TRBJ1-1; D remains ambiguous. The CDR3 has 13 amino acids. The ends were cut back, 1 base at V and 1 base at J, with 7 bases in the middle. Looked up from germline, CDR1 is GTSNPN and CDR2 is SVGIG (reference sequence). The CDR3 coding sequence is TGTGCCTGGAGTGGTGACACGAACACTGAAGCTTTCTTT. This gives the protein CAWSGDTNTEAFF.

CDR3 DNA sequence: TGTGCCAGCAGCTTAGCTCAAGGGACAAAAGAGACCCAGTACTTC. Its protein is CASSLAQGTKETQYF. The V call is TRBV7-2, the J call TRBJ2-5, with D possibly TRBD1 on 6 matching bases. Looked up from germline, CDR1 is SGHTA and CDR2 is FQGNSA. V was pared by 0 bases and J by 3 bases, with 11 bases between. The CDR3 runs to 15 residues.

The genes are TRBV5-1 and TRBJ2-5; 9 bases match TRBD2. The CDR3 runs to 16 residues. Germline CDR1 reads SGHRS; CDR2 reads YFSETQ. V was clipped by 3 bases and J by 4 bases; unmatched bases: 10. The CDR3 region is CASSSSIAGVGETQYF. CDR3 sequence (DNA): TGCGCCAGCAGCTCCTCTATAGCGGGGGTGGGAGAGACCCAGTACTTC. The variable domain in full, completed from reference TRBV5-1 and TRBJ2-5, reads KAGVTQTPRYLIKTRGQQVTLSCSPISGHRSVSWYQQTPGQGLQFLFEYFSETQRNKGNFPGRFSGRQFSNSRSEMNVSTLELGDSALYLCASSSSIAGVGETQYFGPGTRLLVL.

This clone has just one count. The V gene is TRBV7-2, the J gene TRBJ2-7; the D is unclear. Between the trimmed V and J ends, which lost 2 bases and 4 bases, there was a span of 15 bases. CDR1 and CDR2 (germline): SGHTA, FQGNSA. The CDR3 is 15 amino acids. Written as DNA, the CDR3 is TGTGCCAGCAGCTTATTTGGGCGTCAAGTATACGAGCAGTACTTC. Its protein is CASSLFGRQVYEQYF.

The table lists this clone with a few counts. The chain joins TRBV25-1 to TRBJ1-2, with D perhaps matching TRBD1 (6 bases). Germline CDR1 reads MGHDK; CDR2 reads SYGVNS. The CDR3 totals 12 residues. The V end lost 6 bases, the J end lost 4 bases, and 9 bases lay between the germline ends. The CDR3, as DNA: TGTGCCAGCAGGCAGGGGCGCTATGGCTACACCTTC. Protein: CASRQGRYGYTF.

The rearrangement joins TRBV28 to TRBJ2-3, with D perhaps TRBD2 (5 bases). This CDR3 spans 17 amino acids. CDR1 MDHEN and CDR2 SYDVKM come from the germline V gene. The germline V and J ends were trimmed by 6 bases and 0 bases, with 19 bases remaining between them. This CDR3 reads CASSPGGPMTSTDTQYF. The CDR3 DNA sequence: TGTGCCAGCAGCCCTGGAGGACCAATGACTAGCACAGATACGCAGTATTTT.

This chain uses TRBV6-6 with TRBJ2-5, with D tentatively TRBD2 (7 bases). In germline, CDR1 is MNHNY, CDR2 SVGAGI (reference sequence). The CDR3 contains 14 residues. V dropped 2 bases and J dropped 5 bases, with 12 bases sitting between them. Here the CDR3 DNA reads TGTGCCAGCAGTTACGTTGGGGGGGCGGAGACCCAGTACTTC. It codes for CASSYVGGAETQYF.

The chain recombines TRBV7-9 with TRBJ2-3, with D possibly being TRBD2 (5 bases). This CDR3 spans 13 amino acids. Germline CDR1 is SEHNR and CDR2 is FQNEAQ (reference sequence). V dropped 1 base and J dropped 5 bases, with 7 bases sitting between them. As DNA, the CDR3 is TGTGCCAGCAGCTTAGATGAGGGAGATACGCAGTATTTT. It encodes CASSLDEGDTQYF.